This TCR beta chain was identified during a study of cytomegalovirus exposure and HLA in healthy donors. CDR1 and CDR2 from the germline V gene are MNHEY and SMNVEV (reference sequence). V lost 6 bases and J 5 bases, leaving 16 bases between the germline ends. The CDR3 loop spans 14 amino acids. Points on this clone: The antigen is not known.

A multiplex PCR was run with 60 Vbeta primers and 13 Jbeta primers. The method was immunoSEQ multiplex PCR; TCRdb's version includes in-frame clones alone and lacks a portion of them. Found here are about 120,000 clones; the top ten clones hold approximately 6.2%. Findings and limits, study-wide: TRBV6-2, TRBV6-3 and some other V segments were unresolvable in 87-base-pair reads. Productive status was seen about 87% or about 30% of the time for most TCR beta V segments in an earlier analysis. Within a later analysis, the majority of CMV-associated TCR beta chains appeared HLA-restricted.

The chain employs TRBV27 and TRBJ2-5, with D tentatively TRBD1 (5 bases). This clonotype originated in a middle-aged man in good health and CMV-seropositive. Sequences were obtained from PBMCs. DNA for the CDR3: TGTGCCAGCAGCCCCCGACAGTTTGGGGAGACCCAGTACTTC. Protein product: CASSPRQFGETQYF.